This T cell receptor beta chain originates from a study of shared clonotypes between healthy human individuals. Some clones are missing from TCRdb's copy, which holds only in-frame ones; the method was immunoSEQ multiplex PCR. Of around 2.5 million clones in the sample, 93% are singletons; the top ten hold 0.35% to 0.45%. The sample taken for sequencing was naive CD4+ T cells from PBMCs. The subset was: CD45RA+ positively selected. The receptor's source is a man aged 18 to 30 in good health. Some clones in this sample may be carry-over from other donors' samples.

The CDR3 sequence is CASSLAGGGAETQYF. For the CDR3, the DNA is TGTGCCAGCAGTTTAGCGGGAGGCGGGGCAGAGACCCAGTACTTC. The chain employs TRBV27 and TRBJ2-5; TRBD2 aligns across 8 bases. Losses at the gene ends were 2 bases for V and 4 bases for J; bases not matched to a gene: 6. The CDR3 spans 15 residues. Germline lookup yields CDR1 MNHEY and CDR2 SMNVEV (reference sequence).